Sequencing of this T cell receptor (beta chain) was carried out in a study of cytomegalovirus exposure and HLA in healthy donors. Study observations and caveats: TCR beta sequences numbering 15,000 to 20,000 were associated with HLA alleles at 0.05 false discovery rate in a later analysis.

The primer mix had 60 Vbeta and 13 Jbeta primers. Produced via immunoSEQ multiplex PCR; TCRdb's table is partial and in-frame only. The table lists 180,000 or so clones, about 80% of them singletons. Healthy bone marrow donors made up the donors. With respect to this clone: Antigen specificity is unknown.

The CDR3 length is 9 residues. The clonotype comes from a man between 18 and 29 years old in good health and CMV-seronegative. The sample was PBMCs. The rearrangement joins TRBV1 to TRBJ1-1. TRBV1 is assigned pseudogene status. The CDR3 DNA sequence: TGCACCAGCAGCCAAGTCCCTAGCTTT. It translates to CTSSQVPSF.